This T cell receptor (beta chain) was sequenced during a study of blood T cell repertoires in COVID-19. The table came from immunoSEQ multiplex PCR; TCRdb's copy has only in-frame clones and leaves some out. The profile shows just under 150,000 clones, approximately 81% of them singletons. V dropped 6 bases and J dropped 5; count of bases not matched to a gene: 9. This CDR3 comprises 15 residues. Germline V gives CDR1 MNHEY, CDR2 SMNVEV (reference sequence). This chain uses TRBV27 with TRBJ2-7, with 11 bases aligning to TRBD2. Sample: peripheral blood. The clonotype comes from a human donor with acute or convalescent COVID-19. The donor label of this sample is uncertain. CDR3 amino acids: CASSPLAGGIHEQYF. The CDR3 nucleotides are TGTGCCAGCAGCCCTTTAGCGGGGGGGATCCACGAGCAGTACTTC.